The present TCR beta chain was sequenced within a study of beta chain features in type 1 diabetes. CDR1 is MRHNA and CDR2 is SNTAGT in the germline V gene. The V and J ends lost 11 bases and 4 bases, in that order; junction bases with no gene match: 6. This CDR3 spans 14 amino acids. Overall study findings and caveats: For Type 1 diabetes patients, all four CD4+ subsets carried TCRB CDR3s that were moderately but significantly shorter. It was possible that PCR favored shorter templates, equally so in patients and controls.

Reverse transcribing all isolated RNA meant expressed TCRB transcripts were sequenced. Here immunoSEQ multiplex PCR was the method, and the copy in TCRdb shows in-frame clones only, minus some. The table includes under 300,000 clones, approximately 11% detected once. Worth noting for this clone: Antigen specificity is unknown.

This receptor was identified in a man under 40 with type 1 diabetes. The sequenced sample consisted of naive CD4+ T cells from blood. The rearrangement links TRBV6-4 to TRBJ2-1; 12 nucleotides agree with TRBD2. The CDR3 bases are TGTGCCCGCGGACTAGCGGGGACTTACAATGAGCAGTTCTTC. Amino acid sequence: CARGLAGTYNEQFF.